A selection of T cell receptor beta chains follows, all from one sample in a study of tumor and adjacent non-tumor tissue in lung cancer. Each CDR3 protein gets one entry after TCRdb re-called the multiplex PCR reads with MiXCR. The sample includes about 80,000 distinct CDR3 sequences, 65% to 85% of them seen just once. The sequenced sample consisted of distant non-tumor lung tissue. All receptors derive from a man between 60 and 70 years old with non-small cell lung cancer. The CDR3 runs from the conserved cysteine through the conserved F or W. Fields, in order: clone size, D gene, J gene, V gene, CDR3 protein, CDR3 DNA. A D gene is named only where the DNA matches it firmly. Some rows have no size entry. The others give once, few or many, or a class for an expanded clone.

abundance: .
d_gene: .
j_gene: TRBJ1-5
v_gene: TRBV20-1
CDR3aa: CSARDRRGVGQPQHF
CDR3nt: TGCAGTGCTAGAGATCGAAGGGGTGTAGGGCAGCCCCAACATTTT

abundance: .
d_gene: TRBD1
j_gene: TRBJ1-1
v_gene: TRBV24-1
CDR3aa: CATKGWTGEAFF
CDR3nt: TGTGCCACCAAGGGCTGGACAGGAGAAGCTTTCTTT

abundance: .
d_gene: .
j_gene: TRBJ2-4
v_gene: TRBV11-3
CDR3aa: CASSLSGTLAKNIQYF
CDR3nt: TGTGCCAGCAGCTTATCCGGGACACTCGCCAAGAACATTCAGTACTTC

abundance: many
d_gene: .
j_gene: TRBJ2-3
v_gene: TRBV12-3/TRBV12-4
CDR3aa: CASSYTDTQYF
CDR3nt: TGTGCCAGCAGTTACACAGATACGCAGTATTTT

abundance: .
d_gene: .
j_gene: TRBJ1-2
v_gene: TRBV11-2
CDR3aa: CVSTGPLDYGYTF
CDR3nt: TGTGTCAGCACGGGGCCGTTGGACTATGGCTACACCTTC

abundance: .
d_gene: .
j_gene: TRBJ2-1
v_gene: TRBV11-2
CDR3aa: CPSSVVEQDIEQFF
CDR3nt: TGTCCCAGCAGCGTAGTTGAACAGGACATTGAGCAGTTCTTC

abundance: .
d_gene: TRBD1
j_gene: TRBJ2-5
v_gene: TRBV11-2
CDR3aa: CISSSTGEEAQYF
CDR3nt: TGTATCAGCAGCTCTACAGGGGAAGAGGCCCAATACTTC

abundance: .
d_gene: .
j_gene: TRBJ1-2
v_gene: TRBV5-1
CDR3aa: CASSLTGGGNYGYTF
CDR3nt: TGCGCCAGCAGCTTGACCGGGGGCGGAAACTATGGCTACACCTTC

abundance: few
d_gene: .
j_gene: TRBJ2-1
v_gene: TRBV20-1
CDR3aa: CSARGLVDYNEQFF
CDR3nt: TGCAGTGCTAGAGGACTAGTGGATTACAATGAGCAGTTCTTC

abundance: .
d_gene: .
j_gene: TRBJ2-1
v_gene: TRBV5-4
CDR3aa: CASSFISGPSNEQFF
CDR3nt: TGTGCTAGCAGCTTTATATCGGGGCCTAGCAATGAGCAGTTCTTC

abundance: .
d_gene: .
j_gene: TRBJ1-2
v_gene: TRBV11-2
CDR3aa: CASSLDIESGYTF
CDR3nt: TGTGCCAGCAGCTTGGACATTGAAAGTGGCTACACTTTC

abundance: .
d_gene: TRBD2
j_gene: TRBJ2-3
v_gene: TRBV20-1
CDR3aa: CSAIDLGTSGRPRTDTQYF
CDR3nt: TGCAGTGCTATAGATCTCGGGACTAGCGGGAGGCCCCGCACAGATACACAGTATTTT

abundance: .
d_gene: .
j_gene: TRBJ1-5
v_gene: TRBV6-5
CDR3aa: CASSYLQGRNLPQHF
CDR3nt: TGTGCCAGCAGTTACCTACAGGGACGTAATCTGCCCCAGCATTTT

abundance: .
d_gene: TRBD1
j_gene: TRBJ2-7
v_gene: TRBV20-1
CDR3aa: CIARDDRQGVSYEQYF
CDR3nt: TGCATTGCTAGAGACGATCGACAGGGTGTCTCCTACGAGCAGTACTTC

abundance: .
d_gene: .
j_gene: TRBJ1-1
v_gene: TRBV11-2
CDR3aa: CASSLEVVSNRAFF
CDR3nt: TGTGCCAGCAGCTTAGAAGTAGTGAGTAATAGAGCTTTCTTT

abundance: .
d_gene: .
j_gene: TRBJ1-5
v_gene: TRBV7-8
CDR3aa: CASSGIGGWGDQPQHF
CDR3nt: TGTGCCAGCAGCGGGATCGGGGGGTGGGGCGATCAGCCCCAGCATTTT

abundance: .
d_gene: .
j_gene: TRBJ2-5
v_gene: TRBV5-5
CDR3aa: CASSSYMAEETQYF
CDR3nt: TGTGCCAGCAGCTCCTATATGGCCGAGGAGACCCAATACTTC

abundance: .
d_gene: .
j_gene: TRBJ1-3
v_gene: TRBV29-1
CDR3aa: CSEYGTFGNTIYF
CDR3nt: TGTAGCGAGTACGGGACGTTTGGAAACACCATATATTTT

abundance: .
d_gene: .
j_gene: TRBJ2-5
v_gene: TRBV11-2
CDR3aa: CASSSTMGGLEETQYF
CDR3nt: TGTGCCAGCAGCTCCACGATGGGGGGGCTAGAGGAGACCCAGTACTTC

abundance: .
d_gene: .
j_gene: TRBJ2-3
v_gene: TRBV11-3
CDR3aa: CPSSLKSGVSSTDTQYF
CDR3nt: TGTCCCAGCAGCCTCAAATCCGGGGTTTCTAGCACAGATACGCAGTATTTT

abundance: few
d_gene: TRBD2
j_gene: TRBJ2-1
v_gene: TRBV11-3
CDR3aa: CASSFSGTSIEQLF
CDR3nt: TGTGCCAGCAGCTTTTCCGGGACTAGTATTGAGCAGCTCTTC

abundance: .
d_gene: .
j_gene: TRBJ2-5
v_gene: TRBV11-2
CDR3aa: CASSFFAEETQYF
CDR3nt: TGTGCCAGCAGCTTTTTCGCGGAAGAGACCCAGTACTTC

abundance: .
d_gene: .
j_gene: TRBJ2-1
v_gene: TRBV21-1
CDR3aa: CASNKVDFLSNNEQFF
CDR3nt: TGTGCCAGCAACAAAGTGGATTTCCTCTCCAACAATGAGCAGTTCTTC